Listed below are T cell receptor beta chains from one sample, sequenced in a study of technical replicates of blood from a few donors. The assay was immunoSEQ multiplex PCR, and TCRdb's table has in-frame clones only and misses some. Altogether some 96,000 clones are present, 95% being singletons, with the ten largest covering around 0.22%. The sample taken for sequencing was T cells isolated from PBMCs. These receptors all stem from a human donor in good health. The CDR3 runs from the conserved cysteine through the conserved F or W. D genes are given only for firm matches. Not every row has a clone size; where given, it reads once, few, many or a size class.

15	-	-	TRBJ1-5	TRBV15	CATSRGGAGNQPQHF	TGTGCCACCAGCAGGGGGGGGGCAGGGAATCAGCCCCAGCATTTT
17	-	TRBD1	TRBJ1-5	TRBV28	CASSSGTGQHSNQPQHF	TGTGCCAGCAGTTCCGGGACAGGTCAACATAGCAATCAGCCCCAGCATTTT
13	-	-	TRBJ2-7	TRBV6-1	CASVQNAAREQYF	TGTGCCAGCGTTCAGAATGCCGCTCGCGAGCAGTACTTC
15	few	TRBD1	TRBJ1-2	TRBV7-9	CASSLVNQGGYGYTF	TGTGCCAGCAGCTTAGTTAACCAGGGGGGCTATGGCTACACCTTC
15	-	TRBD2	TRBJ2-7	TRBV7-4	CASSLVGGLNYEQYF	TGTGCCAGCAGCTTAGTCGGGGGACTAAACTACGAGCAGTACTTC
14	-	-	TRBJ2-1	TRBV19	CASSRSLSYNEQFF	TGTGCCAGTAGTAGAAGCCTCTCCTACAATGAGCAGTTCTTC
13	-	TRBD1	TRBJ1-2	TRBV5-6	CASSEQDRVGYTF	TGTGCCAGCAGCGAGCAGGACAGGGTCGGCTACACCTTC
14	-	-	TRBJ2-3	TRBV6-5	CATLGGRYTDTQYF	TGTGCCACCTTGGGGGGGCGCTACACAGATACGCAGTATTTT
16	-	TRBD2	TRBJ2-7	TRBV4-1	CASSQEWASGIYEQYF	TGCGCCAGCAGCCAAGAATGGGCTAGCGGGATCTACGAGCAGTACTTC
16	-	-	TRBJ1-6	TRBV11-3	CASSFGDFTPDSPLHF	TGTGCCAGCAGCTTTGGGGACTTCACCCCGGATTCACCCCTCCACTTT
14	-	-	TRBJ1-5	TRBV5-6	CASSSWANLWAQHF	TGTGCCAGCAGCTCCTGGGCTAATCTTTGGGCCCAGCATTTT
13	-	-	TRBJ2-1	TRBV5-5	CASSRDFYNEQFF	TGTGCCAGCAGTCGGGACTTCTACAATGAGCAGTTCTTC
18	-	TRBD2	TRBJ2-3	TRBV10-3	CAIRTGTSGGAGPDTQYF	TGTGCCATCAGAACCGGGACTAGCGGGGGGGCCGGTCCAGATACGCAGTATTTT
17	-	TRBD2	TRBJ2-1	TRBV19	CASSRGSGGPTYNEQFF	TGTGCCAGTAGTAGGGGTAGCGGGGGGCCTACCTACAATGAGCAGTTCTTC
17	-	-	TRBJ1-5	TRBV6-1	CASSVRPGHQSNQPQHF	TGTGCCAGCAGTGTACGACCGGGACACCAAAGCAATCAGCCCCAGCATTTT
13	-	-	TRBJ1-1	TRBV4-2	CASSQQGTTEAFF	TGTGCCAGCAGCCAACAGGGGACCACTGAAGCTTTCTTT
13	-	-	TRBJ1-1	TRBV15	CATGGGIVVRAFF	TGTGCCACCGGCGGGGGTATCGTCGTACGAGCTTTCTTT